The present T cell receptor (beta chain) was sequenced within a study of technical replicates of blood from a few donors. The repertoire was sequenced with immunoSEQ multiplex PCR; TCRdb's copy has only in-frame clones and lacks some. Of 75,000 to 95,000 clones in the sample, over 80% are singletons; the top ten hold roughly 0.25%. This clone was seen once. The CDR3 is made up of 20 amino acids. Germline CDR1 and CDR2: MGHRA and YSYEKL. J was trimmed by 0 bases and V by 0 bases; bases with no gene match: 10. The sequenced sample was T cells isolated from PBMCs. The gene calls are TRBV4-1 and TRBJ2-3; 12 bases line up with TRBD2. The source of this sequence is a human donor in good health. CDR3 sequence: CASSQEGGLAGLYSTDTQYF. The CDR3 coding sequence is TGCGCCAGCAGCCAAGAAGGTGGACTAGCGGGATTATATAGCACAGATACGCAGTATTTT.